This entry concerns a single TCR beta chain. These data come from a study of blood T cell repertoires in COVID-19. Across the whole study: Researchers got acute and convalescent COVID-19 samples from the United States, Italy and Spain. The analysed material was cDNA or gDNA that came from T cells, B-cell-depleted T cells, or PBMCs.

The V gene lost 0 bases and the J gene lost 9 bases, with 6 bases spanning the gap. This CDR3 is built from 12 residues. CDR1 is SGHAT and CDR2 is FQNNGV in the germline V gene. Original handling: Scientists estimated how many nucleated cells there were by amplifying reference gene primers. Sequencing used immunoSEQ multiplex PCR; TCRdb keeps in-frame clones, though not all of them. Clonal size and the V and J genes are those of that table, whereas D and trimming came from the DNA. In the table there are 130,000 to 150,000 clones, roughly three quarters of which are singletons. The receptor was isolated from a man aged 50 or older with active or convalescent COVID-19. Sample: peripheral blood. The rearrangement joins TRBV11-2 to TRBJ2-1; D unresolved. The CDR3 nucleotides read TGTGCCAGCAGCTTAGACATCGGTGAGCAGTTCTTC. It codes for CASSLDIGEQFF.